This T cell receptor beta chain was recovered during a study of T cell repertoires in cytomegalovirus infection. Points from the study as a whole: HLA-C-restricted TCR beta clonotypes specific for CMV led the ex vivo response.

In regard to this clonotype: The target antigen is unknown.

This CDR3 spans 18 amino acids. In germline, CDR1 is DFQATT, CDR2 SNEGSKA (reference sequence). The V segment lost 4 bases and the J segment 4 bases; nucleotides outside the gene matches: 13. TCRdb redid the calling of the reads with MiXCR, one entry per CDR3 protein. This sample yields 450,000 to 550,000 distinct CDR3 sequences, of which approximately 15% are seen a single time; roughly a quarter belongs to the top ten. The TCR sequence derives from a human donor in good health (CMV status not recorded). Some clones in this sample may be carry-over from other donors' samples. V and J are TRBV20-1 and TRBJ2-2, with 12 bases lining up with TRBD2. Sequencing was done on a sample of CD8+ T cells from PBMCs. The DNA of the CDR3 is TGCAGTGCTAAGCGGCCTAGCGGGAGGGCCGGGAGCACCGGGGAGCTGTTTTTT. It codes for CSAKRPSGRAGSTGELFF.